This record concerns one T cell receptor (beta chain) sequence. The data belong to a study of shared clonotypes between healthy human individuals. Deep-level settings were used for running the assay. The team ran DNA from unsorted PBMCs on ten immunoSEQ deep assay plates for sequencing. Profiled with immunoSEQ multiplex PCR; TCRdb holds only in-frame clones, not every one. The sample yields about 490,000 clones, 70% to 85% seen once. Genomic DNA from unsorted samples was obtained from 80 million to 100 million PBMCs (per sample). The CDR3 has 18 residues. Trimming cost V 4 bases and J 5 bases; bases outside gene matches: 19.

This TCR derives from a woman in her thirties or forties in good health. Some clones in this sample may be carry-over from other donors' samples. This chain connects TRBV5-3 to TRBJ2-7; TRBD2 aligns across 9 bases. TRBV5-3 is known as an ORF, though its function is uncertain. The sample was PBMCs. The CDR3 loop is CARSLIMAGGLVLHEQYF. The CDR3 region has the DNA TGTGCCAGAAGCCTGATCATGGCGGGAGGGTTGGTCCTCCACGAGCAGTACTTC.